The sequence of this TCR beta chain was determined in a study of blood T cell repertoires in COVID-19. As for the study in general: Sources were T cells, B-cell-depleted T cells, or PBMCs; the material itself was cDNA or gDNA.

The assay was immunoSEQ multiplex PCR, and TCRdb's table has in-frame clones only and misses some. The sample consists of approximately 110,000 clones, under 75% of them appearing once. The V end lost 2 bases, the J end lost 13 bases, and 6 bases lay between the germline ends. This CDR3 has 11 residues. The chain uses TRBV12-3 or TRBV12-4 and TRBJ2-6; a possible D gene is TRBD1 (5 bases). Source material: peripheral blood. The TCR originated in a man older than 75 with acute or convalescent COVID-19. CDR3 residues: CASSLNRVLTF. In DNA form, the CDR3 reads TGTGCCAGCAGTTTAAACAGGGTCCTGACTTTC.